One sample yielded the 25 T cell receptor beta chains listed below, sequenced in a study of identical twins. TCRdb re-called the 5' RACE reads through MiXCR, storing one row per CDR3 protein. The sample has around 510,000 distinct CDR3 sequences, roughly an eighth seen once. This sample was also put to use in a study of yellow fever vaccine responses in identical twins.

The sequencing sample was made of CD4+ T cells sorted from blood. These receptors came from a woman between 18 and 29 years old in good health.

This chain uses TRBV7-2 with TRBJ1-4; perhaps TRBD1 as D (5 bases). Deletions cut 1 base from V and 6 bases from J, with 15 bases between. There are 16 residues in the CDR3. Per germline, CDR1 SGHTA and CDR2 FQGNSA. The CDR3 region has the DNA TGTGCCAGCAGCTTAGAGGGAAGGGGAATGTATGAAAAACTGTTTTTT. It is translated as CASSLEGRGMYEKLFF. Based on the CDR3 plus reference TRBV7-2 and TRBJ1-4, the full variable domain is GAGVSQSPSNKVTEKGKDVELRCDPISGHTALYWYRQSLGQGLEFLIYFQGNSAPDKSGLPSDRFSAERTGGSVSTLTIQRTQQEDSAVYLCASSLEGRGMYEKLFFGSGTQLSVL.

The chain uses TRBV20-1 and TRBJ2-1; 10 bases fit TRBD2. The CDR3 is made up of 16 amino acids. Germline CDR1 reads DFQATT; CDR2 reads SNEGSKA (reference sequence). The V and J ends lost 1 base and 4 bases, in that order; junction bases with no gene match: 7. The CDR3 DNA reads TGCAGTGCTAGAGGGGCTAGCGGGGGAGTTTACAATGAGCAGTTCTTC. Residues: CSARGASGGVYNEQFF.

The rearrangement uses TRBV12-3 or TRBV12-4 and TRBJ2-4; 7 nucleotides agree with TRBD2. The V gene end was trimmed by 2 bases and the J gene end by 2 bases; junction bases not matched to a gene: 12. The CDR3 extends over 18 amino acids. The CDR3 DNA sequence: TGTGCCAGCAGTTTACTCCTAACCACCGGGACTACCAAAAACATTCAGTACTTC. Translating it yields CASSLLLTTGTTKNIQYF.

The CDR3 bases are TGCGCCAGCAGCTTGATGAGGACGAACACTGAAGCTTTCTTT. This gives the protein CASSLMRTNTEAFF. The J gene is TRBJ1-1, the V gene TRBV5-1; D gene ambiguous. CDR3 length: 14 residues. Germline V CDR1 and CDR2: SGHRS, YFSETQ. Trimming cost V 1 base and J 1 base, with 8 bases left between them.

This clonotype showed up just a few times. CDR3 DNA: TGTGCCAGCAGCCCCGTTACAGATACGCAGTATTTT. It specifies CASSPVTDTQYF. The chain recombines TRBV14 with TRBJ2-3; D is uncertain. The CDR3 is 12 amino acids. Germline CDR1 SGHDN, CDR2 FVKESK. Trimming pared 4 bases from V and 3 bases from J, leaving 5 bases between.

This clonotype was counted only a few times. The rearrangement links TRBV20-1 to TRBJ2-5; a weak D match, TRBD2 (6 bases). The CDR3 is made up of 15 amino acids. Between the trimmed V and J ends, which lost 3 bases and 5 bases, there was a span of 19 bases. In germline, CDR1 is DFQATT, CDR2 SNEGSKA (reference sequence). The CDR3 protein is CSASPPHGGGETQYF. Here the CDR3 DNA reads TGCAGTGCTAGTCCCCCCCACGGGGGTGGGGAGACCCAGTACTTC.

This clonotype was observed a few times. This chain links TRBV5-1 with TRBJ2-1, with 13 bases fitting TRBD2. The CDR3 extends over 20 amino acids. V lost 0 bases to trimming and J lost 6 bases; unmatched junction nucleotides: 15. Germline lookup yields CDR1 SGHRS and CDR2 YFSETQ. The CDR3, as DNA: TGCGCCAGCAGCTTGGTCGGCCCCGGGACTAGCGGGACGGGCAGCAATGAGCAGTTCTTC. Its protein is CASSLVGPGTSGTGSNEQFF.

The chain combines TRBV6-2 or TRBV6-3 with TRBJ2-7, with 12 bases identical to TRBD2. CDR1 and CDR2 (germline): MNHEY, SVGEGT. The CDR3 sequence is 16 residues long. Germline trimming cut 0 bases from V and 4 bases from J; bases unmatched to any gene: 4. CDR3 protein: CASSYSLTSGSYEQYF. The CDR3 DNA is TGTGCCAGCAGTTACTCTTTGACTAGCGGGAGTTACGAGCAGTACTTC.

This clonotype was detected a few times. V gene TRBV7-3 combines with J gene TRBJ2-2; 10 nucleotides align to TRBD2. The trim removed 0 bases at V and 4 bases at J, leaving 17 bases unmatched. This CDR3 has 21 residues. The germline V gene encodes CDR1 SGHTA and CDR2 FQGTGA. CDR3 residues: CASSLTPTLQRGGLGTGELFF. DNA for the CDR3: TGTGCCAGCAGCTTAACCCCCACCCTTCAGCGGGGGGGCCTCGGCACCGGGGAGCTGTTTTTT.

This clonotype occurred many times. The V and J genes are TRBV7-8 and TRBJ1-5; maybe TRBD1 (6 bases). Trimming cost V 5 bases and J 7 bases, with 12 bases left between them. The CDR3 sequence is 13 residues long. The germline V gene encodes CDR1 SGHVS and CDR2 FQNEAQ. The CDR3 DNA sequence: TGTGCCAGCAGCCAACAGGGACCCCAGCCCCAGCATTTT. Encoded protein: CASSQQGPQPQHF.

This chain connects TRBV28 to TRBJ2-7; 8 nucleotides line up with TRBD1. The CDR3 length is 14 residues. From germline, CDR1 is MDHEN and CDR2 SYDVKM. V shed 6 bases, J shed 0 bases, and the junction held 4 bases outside the gene matches. CDR3 residues: CASSGTGSSYEQYF. The CDR3 nucleotides read TGTGCCAGCAGCGGGACAGGCAGCTCCTACGAGCAGTACTTC.

This clonotype was counted between two and nine times. The V gene is TRBV5-1, the J gene TRBJ2-5; the D gene is possibly TRBD2 (6 bases). V was pared by 2 bases and J by 2 bases, with 13 bases between. The CDR3 has 15 amino acids. The germline CDR1 and CDR2 sequences are SGHRS and YFSETQ. CDR3 in amino acids: CASSLGGTEQETQYF. DNA for the CDR3: TGCGCCAGCAGCTTAGGAGGGACGGAACAAGAGACCCAGTACTTC.

V and J are TRBV5-8 and TRBJ1-1, with D possibly matching TRBD1 (5 bases). The germline V gene has CDR1 SGHTS and CDR2 YDEGEE. V dropped 3 bases and J dropped 1 base, with 13 bases sitting between them. There are 15 residues in the CDR3. The CDR3 is CASSYGGLQNTEAFF. Here the CDR3 DNA reads TGTGCCAGCAGCTACGGGGGATTACAGAACACTGAAGCTTTCTTT.

This clonotype has a handful of counts. The chain links TRBV4-2 to TRBJ2-3; D is unresolved. Germline V gene sequence: CDR1 LGHNA, CDR2 YNFKEQ. V was shortened by 4 bases and J by 0 bases, with 8 bases between the two germline ends. CDR3 length: 14 amino acids. CDR3 sequence reads: CASSPRESTDTQYF. CDR3 coding DNA: TGTGCCAGCAGCCCACGAGAAAGCACAGATACGCAGTATTTT.

V gene TRBV6-1 combines with J gene TRBJ1-3; D may be TRBD1 (5 bases). The ends were cut back, 6 bases at V and 2 bases at J, with 14 bases in the middle. CDR1 is MNHNS and CDR2 is SASEGT in the germline V gene. CDR3 size: 15 residues. This chain's CDR3 is CASSRSGTTGNTIYF. For the CDR3, the DNA is TGTGCCAGCAGCAGATCCGGGACGACTGGAAACACCATATATTTT.

The chain combines TRBV7-8 with TRBJ2-7; perhaps TRBD1 as D (5 bases). The CDR3 runs to 15 residues. The V end was cut by 0 bases, the J end by 4 bases, with 13 bases between. Germline V gene data show CDR1 as SGHVS and CDR2 as FQNEAQ. DNA for the CDR3: TGTGCCAGCAGCTTAGCGTCAGGGATGGTGTACGAGCAGTACTTC. Residues: CASSLASGMVYEQYF. The full variable domain, its missing parts supplied by reference TRBV7-8 and TRBJ2-7, is GAGVSQSPRYKVAKRGQDVALRCDPISGHVSLFWYQQALGQGPEFLTYFQNEAQLDKSGLPSDRFFAERPEGSVSTLKIQRTQQEDSAVYLCASSLASGMVYEQYFGPGTRLTVT.

The gene calls are TRBV7-2 and TRBJ2-5; D is uncertain. The CDR3 is 15 residues long. Germline assignment: CDR1 SGHTA and CDR2 FQGNSA. Trimming took 1 base from V and 1 from J, leaving 10 bases between them. CDR3 region: CASSLVFHFQETQYF. CDR3 DNA: TGTGCCAGCAGCTTAGTCTTCCACTTCCAAGAGACCCAGTACTTC.

In its sample, this clonotype was seen a few times. This chain links TRBV10-3 with TRBJ2-1; no definite D call. This CDR3 region has 13 residues. Trimming cost V 6 bases and J 7 bases, with 13 bases left between them. Germline V gene lookup returns CDR1 ENHRY and CDR2 SYGVKD. CDR3 coding DNA: TGTGCCATCAGAATCGGACCTGAGAATGAGCAGTTCTTC. Amino acid sequence: CAIRIGPENEQFF.

This clonotype was detected a few times. This chain links TRBV20-1 with TRBJ2-2; D possibly matches TRBD1 or TRBD2 (5 bases each). V shed 6 bases and J shed 1 base, with 15 bases lying between them. The CDR3 is 15 residues long. The V gene's germline CDR1 is DFQATT and CDR2 SNEGSKA (reference sequence). The CDR3 sequence is CSAPRTRGNTGELFF. CDR3 sequence (DNA): TGCAGTGCACCCCGGACGAGGGGGAACACCGGGGAGCTGTTTTTT.

This clonotype occurred a few times. CDR3 in DNA: TGCGCCAGCAGTCCTGGAGACAGGAGAACCTACGAGCAGTACTTC. This translates into CASSPGDRRTYEQYF. The chain uses TRBV5-1 and TRBJ2-7, with D perhaps TRBD1 (6 bases). From germline, CDR1 is SGHRS and CDR2 YFSETQ. Trimming stripped 5 bases from V and 2 bases from J, with 17 bases between. The CDR3 has 15 amino acids. The full variable domain, in which reference TRBV5-1 and TRBJ2-7 provide the parts outside the CDR3, is KAGVTQTPRYLIKTRGQQVTLSCSPISGHRSVSWYQQTPGQGLQFLFEYFSETQRNKGNFPGRFSGRQFSNSRSEMNVSTLELGDSALYLCASSPGDRRTYEQYFGPGTRLTVT.

This clonotype occurred many times. This chain connects TRBV7-9 to TRBJ1-2; D not certain. The V gene's germline CDR1 is SEHNR and CDR2 FQNEAQ (reference sequence). V lost 0 bases and J 0 bases, leaving 8 bases between the germline ends. This CDR3 has 15 residues. DNA for the CDR3: TGTGCCAGCAGCTTAGCCAGGACGACTAACTATGGCTACACCTTC. It yields the protein CASSLARTTNYGYTF.

This clonotype has a count of ten or more. The chain couples TRBV4-2 to TRBJ1-3; a weak D match, TRBD1 (5 bases). There are 17 residues in the CDR3. Trimming stripped 1 base from V and 3 bases from J, with 16 bases between. Germline assignment: CDR1 LGHNA and CDR2 YNFKEQ. CDR3 sequence (DNA): TGTGCCAGCAGCCAAGCAGAAGGGGAGGTCGGTGGAAACACCATATATTTT. It codes for CASSQAEGEVGGNTIYF.

This clonotype appeared a few times. V usage is TRBV6-2 or TRBV6-3 and J usage is TRBJ2-1; possibly TRBD2 for D (5 bases). The CDR3 spans 15 residues. Germline values: CDR1 MNHEY, CDR2 SVGEGT. Between the trimmed V and J ends, which lost 2 bases and 6 bases, there was a span of 14 bases. CDR3 amino acids: CASSYETTGRNEQFF. In DNA, the CDR3 is TGTGCCAGCAGTTACGAGACTACCGGGCGCAATGAGCAGTTCTTC.

This clonotype was found a few times. The chain uses TRBV18 and TRBJ2-1, with D tentatively TRBD1 (6 bases). Germline CDR1 reads KGHSH; CDR2 reads LQKENI. CDR3 length equals 15 residues. The V end lost 0 bases, the J end lost 3 bases, and 9 bases lay between the germline ends. This chain's CDR3 is CASSPPPTGYNEQFF. In DNA form, the CDR3 reads TGTGCCAGCTCACCACCGCCGACAGGCTACAATGAGCAGTTCTTC.

There are many counts of this clonotype. The chain uses TRBV3-1 and TRBJ2-7, with 10 bases fitting TRBD1. This CDR3 is built from 14 residues. Germline lookup yields CDR1 LGHDT and CDR2 YNNKEL (reference sequence). V lost 3 bases and J lost 6; bases outside the gene matches: 5. In DNA form, the CDR3 reads TGTGCCAGCAGCCAGCGGGACAGGGGACGCGAGCAGTACTTC. Translating gives CASSQRDRGREQYF.